This T cell receptor (beta chain) was recorded in a study of blood T cell repertoires in COVID-19. V shed 0 bases and J shed 9 bases, with 17 bases lying between them. In germline, CDR1 is MGHRA, CDR2 YSYEKL. This CDR3 comprises 15 residues. This table comes from immunoSEQ multiplex PCR, and its TCRdb copy is limited to in-frame clones, with some not included. The data show 120,000 to 150,000 clones, roughly 88% seen once. This clone was counted a few times. The V gene is TRBV4-1, the J gene TRBJ2-5; no definite D call. This sequence was found in an older woman with COVID-19, enrolled during active disease. The source material was peripheral blood. This CDR3 is CASSQEGGLLIPQYF. The CDR3 nucleotides are TGCGCCAGCAGCCAAGAAGGTGGGCTTTTAATCCCCCAGTACTTC.